What follows describes a single TCR beta chain. Since the CDR3 does not end with the conserved phenylalanine or tryptophan, this likely comes from a read error. The sample comes from a study of identical twins. There are 15 residues in the CDR3. J lost 5 bases, V lost 1 base, and 5 bases had no gene match. CDR1 and CDR2 (germline): LGHDT, YNNKEL (reference sequence). TCRdb called the 5' RACE reads again in MiXCR, with one record for every CDR3 protein. This sample has around 370,000 distinct CDR3 sequences, with approximately 10% found just once. Material: naive T cells sorted from blood. The gene calls are TRBV3-1 and TRBJ2-5, with 9 bases that match TRBD2. The TCR sequence derives from a woman in her forties or fifties in good health. The CDR3 protein is CASSQGVAGDETQYS. The DNA of the CDR3 is TGTGCCAGCAGCCAAGGGGTAGCGGGAGACGAGACCCAGTACTCC.